Given below is one TCR beta chain in context. Antigen: not known. Libraries were prepared by immunoSEQ multiplex PCR; TCRdb keeps only in-frame clonotypes and omits some of them. The sample has 30,000 to 40,000 clones; over 85% are singletons. The sample originates from a study of OX40 agonist ivuxolimab in advanced cancers. Study outcomes and limitations: The work left the antigen specificity of expanded peripheral T cells undetermined.

This CDR3 is built from 13 residues. Per germline, CDR1 SQVTM and CDR2 ANQGSEA. The V end was cut by 7 bases, the J end by 3 bases, with 16 bases between. Source: CD4+ or CD8+ T cells sorted from blood, taken in a trial of the OX40 agonist ivuxolimab. This chain uses TRBV29-1 with TRBJ2-7, with no clear D. The receptor comes from an adult with an advanced solid tumor such as melanoma, head and neck, liver or kidney cancer. CDR3 sequence reads: CSEIPRRIYEQYF. The DNA for the CDR3 is TGCAGCGAGATCCCGAGGCGCATCTACGAGCAGTACTTC.